Listed here are 8 T cell receptor beta chains from one sample, sequenced in a study of T-cell memory formation after mild COVID-19. Using its own MiXCR run on the 5' RACE reads, TCRdb lists one record per CDR3 protein. The repertoire holds under 35,000 distinct CDR3 sequences, with roughly 20% as singletons. Sequencing was done on a sample of PBMCs or a T cell subset sorted from them (not recorded which). These TCRs come from an adult who had mild COVID-19 (a few samples of this study predate the infection). Cell type and time point are not known.

This clonotype came up many times. The rearrangement joins TRBV29-1 to TRBJ1-2; D is perhaps TRBD1 (5 bases). Trimming left V 7 bases short and J 5 bases short, with 14 bases between. Germline CDR1 SQVTM, CDR2 ANQGSEA. This CDR3 comprises 12 residues. The CDR3 nucleotides are TGCAGCGCTGGGGACGGGAAGTATGGCTACACCTTC. Its translation is CSAGDGKYGYTF.

The table lists this clonotype with many counts. The chain is built from TRBV5-6 and TRBJ2-1; TRBD2 matches at 8 bases. Germline CDR1 reads SGHDT; CDR2 reads YYEEEE. The CDR3 is 15 amino acids. V dropped 3 bases and J dropped 10; count of bases not matched to a gene: 12. This chain's CDR3 is CASSSMGREAREQFF. Here the CDR3 DNA reads TGTGCCAGCAGCTCCATGGGGCGGGAGGCAAGGGAGCAGTTCTTC.

Details on this clonotype: A single base separates this from a much larger clone, so it may be a read error. This sequence joins TRBV6-5 and TRBJ2-7; D is tentatively TRBD1 or TRBD2 (5 bases each). Germline CDR1 and CDR2: MNHEY and SVGAGI. Trimming left V 6 bases short and J 5 bases short, with 20 bases between. The CDR3 runs 15 residues. The CDR3 region has the DNA TGTGCCAGCAGCATGGGGCCAAACGGACTCCACGAGCAGTACTTC. Amino acid sequence: CASSMGPNGLHEQYF.

The gene calls are TRBV11-3 and TRBJ2-1, with TRBD2 matching 8 bases. CDR1 and CDR2 (germline): SGHNT, YENEEA. CDR3 length equals 16 residues. The ends lost 1 base at V and 0 bases at J; junction bases unmatched: 2. The CDR3 DNA follows: TGTGCCAGCAGCTTAGCGGGGGGGAGCTCCTACAATGAGCAGTTCTTC. Translated: CASSLAGGSSYNEQFF.

This clonotype was detected many times. The V and J genes are TRBV12-3 or TRBV12-4 and TRBJ1-2, with TRBD1 matching over 7 bases. V was clipped by 5 bases and J by 4 bases; unmatched bases: 13. The length of the CDR3 is 16 residues. The CDR3 loop reads CASSPLGGQLSYGYTF. CDR3 coding DNA: TGTGCCAGCAGTCCGCTAGGGGGCCAACTAAGCTATGGCTACACCTTC.

V and J are TRBV7-6 and TRBJ2-1; possibly TRBD2 for D (7 bases). V lost 2 bases and J 8 bases, leaving 13 bases between the germline ends. This CDR3 has 14 residues. The germline gives CDR1 SGHVS, CDR2 FNYEAQ. The CDR3, as DNA: TGTGCCAGCAGCTTATTAGGGGAGGGGGATGAGCAGTTCTTC. Protein product: CASSLLGEGDEQFF.

This clonotype was observed many times. V and J are TRBV14 and TRBJ2-7; perhaps TRBD1 as D (5 bases). The CDR3 spans 14 residues. V was clipped by 2 bases and J by 2 bases, with 10 bases between them. The germline V gene encodes CDR1 SGHDN and CDR2 FVKESK. CDR3 in amino acids: CASSQQTVTYEQYF. CDR3 sequence (DNA): TGTGCCAGCAGCCAACAGACAGTTACCTACGAGCAGTACTTC.

This clonotype came up many times. This chain uses TRBV12-3 or TRBV12-4 with TRBJ1-5; a weak D match, TRBD1 (5 bases). CDR3 length equals 15 residues. V was pared by 3 bases and J by 9 bases, with 18 bases between. CDR3 in amino acids: CASSFRLPGGGPQHF. The CDR3 region has the DNA TGTGCCAGCAGTTTTAGACTCCCTGGTGGGGGGCCCCAGCATTTT.